This T cell receptor (beta chain) came from a study of blood T cell repertoires in COVID-19. Overall study context: Acute and convalescent COVID-19 specimens originated in the United States, Italy and Spain.

CDR3 length: 12 residues. V lost 7 bases and J lost 6, with 12 bases in between. Germline V gives CDR1 SNHLY, CDR2 FYNNEI. In the study's own analysis: Reference gene primer amplification gave estimated nucleated cell counts. The data were produced by immunoSEQ multiplex PCR, yet TCRdb's version contains in-frame clones alone and is incomplete. V and J calls and clone size are copied from that table; D and trimming were computed from the DNA. Of around 12,000 clones listed, nearly 90% are singletons. The sample was peripheral blood. This chain links TRBV2 with TRBJ1-2; unclear D gene. The TCR originated in a human donor with active COVID-19. The donor label of this sample is uncertain. CDR3 sequence (DNA): TGTGCCAGCAAGGTGGGAGGAGATGGCTACACCTTC. Protein: CASKVGGDGYTF.